This is a list of T cell receptor beta chains from one sample in a study of blood T cell repertoires in COVID-19. This table comes from immunoSEQ multiplex PCR, and its TCRdb copy is limited to in-frame clones, with some not included. The top ten clones hold about 1.7% of a sample with more than 300,000 clones, roughly 82% of them seen once. The sample was peripheral blood. These receptors originate from a woman aged 50 to 65 with acute or convalescent COVID-19. Both conserved end residues are part of each CDR3. The D gene is left open where the match is weak. A row's size may be missing; if present it is once, few, many or a size class.

V: TRBV4-1; J: TRBJ1-5; size: .; D: .; CDR3: CASSGRQDGADYSNQPQHF
V: TRBV27; J: TRBJ2-2; size: .; D: TRBD1; CDR3: CAGRQGASGELFF
V: TRBV15; J: TRBJ2-7; size: .; D: TRBD2; CDR3: CATSRAGGVYEQYF
V: TRBV20-1; J: TRBJ1-5; size: .; D: TRBD1; CDR3: CSASQGEQPQHF
V: TRBV2; J: TRBJ2-3; size: .; D: TRBD2; CDR3: CASSVERETDTQYF
V: TRBV9; J: TRBJ1-2; size: .; D: TRBD1; CDR3: CASSARQGPSYGYTF
V: TRBV11-2; J: TRBJ1-2; size: few; D: .; CDR3: CASSLDWADPTYGYTF
V: TRBV3-1/TRBV3-2; J: TRBJ2-3; size: .; D: .; CDR3: CASSQRVRGTDTQYF
V: TRBV24-1; J: TRBJ2-3; size: .; D: .; CDR3: CATSDLTGYTQYF
V: TRBV29-1; J: TRBJ2-1; size: .; D: TRBD2; CDR3: CSVSSGGSYNEQFF
V: TRBV5-1; J: TRBJ1-3; size: .; D: .; CDR3: CASSLAPGKISGNTIYF
V: TRBV7-2; J: TRBJ2-5; size: few; D: TRBD2; CDR3: CASSFRTSGSGETQYF
V: TRBV25-1; J: TRBJ2-1; size: .; D: .; CDR3: CASSDTPGLSLYNEQFF
V: TRBV5-1; J: TRBJ2-1; size: .; D: .; CDR3: CASTQDSSYNEQFF
V: TRBV11-1; J: TRBJ2-7; size: .; D: TRBD2; CDR3: CASSRTSGGSYEQYF
V: TRBV28; J: TRBJ1-5; size: .; D: TRBD1; CDR3: CASSFQGGQPQHF
V: TRBV11-2; J: TRBJ2-7; size: .; D: .; CDR3: CASSFGGNLRYEQYF
V: TRBV9; J: TRBJ2-2; size: few; D: .; CDR3: CASSVLGRGTANTGELFF
V: TRBV29-1; J: TRBJ2-7; size: .; D: TRBD1; CDR3: CSAYLGQGKAQGSYEQYF
V: TRBV6-5; J: TRBJ2-7; size: .; D: TRBD2; CDR3: CASNRGRGSSYEQYF
V: TRBV3-1/TRBV3-2; J: TRBJ2-7; size: .; D: TRBD2; CDR3: CASSQDRSSGAYEQYF
V: TRBV27; J: TRBJ2-7; size: .; D: TRBD2; CDR3: CASSPLPSGSYEQYF
V: TRBV6-5; J: TRBJ2-3; size: .; D: .; CDR3: CASSYARDGADTQYF
V: TRBV28; J: TRBJ2-7; size: .; D: TRBD1; CDR3: CASSRDRVLYEQYF
V: TRBV5-5; J: TRBJ1-1; size: .; D: .; CDR3: CASSPNGTPNTEAFF
V: TRBV24-1; J: TRBJ2-2; size: .; D: TRBD1; CDR3: CATSDRDSHTGELFF
V: TRBV19; J: TRBJ1-5; size: .; D: TRBD1; CDR3: CASSTGQGGQPQHF
V: TRBV6-5; J: TRBJ2-7; size: .; D: TRBD2; CDR3: CASGDYLDYEQYF
V: TRBV9; J: TRBJ2-5; size: .; D: TRBD1; CDR3: CASSHGQGKETQYF
V: TRBV18; J: TRBJ2-3; size: .; D: .; CDR3: CASSPLDSRPPTDTQYF
V: TRBV9; J: TRBJ2-7; size: few; D: TRBD2; CDR3: CASSLGLADSYEQYF
V: TRBV6-5; J: TRBJ1-3; size: .; D: .; CDR3: CASSRDNSGNTIYF
V: TRBV5-1; J: TRBJ1-1; size: .; D: TRBD1; CDR3: CASRSGTGSFTEAFF
V: TRBV4-3; J: TRBJ2-7; size: .; D: .; CDR3: CASSQQMGGLGEQYF
V: TRBV7-2; J: TRBJ1-4; size: .; D: .; CDR3: CASSLRGLGEKLFF
V: TRBV28; J: TRBJ1-5; size: .; D: .; CDR3: CASSQSPLGHGYNQPQHF
V: TRBV30; J: TRBJ1-2; size: once; D: .; CDR3: CAWSPTGAYGYTF
V: TRBV15; J: TRBJ1-1; size: .; D: TRBD1; CDR3: CATSRGGQGASLGTEAFF
V: TRBV29-1; J: TRBJ1-6; size: .; D: .; CDR3: CSVLTGNYNSPLHF
V: TRBV5-6; J: TRBJ1-5; size: .; D: .; CDR3: CASSLAGDEDQPQHF
V: TRBV7-8; J: TRBJ1-2; size: .; D: TRBD1; CDR3: CASSLRFLGQGLLNGYTF
V: TRBV2; J: TRBJ2-7; size: .; D: TRBD1; CDR3: CASRFGQGIYEQYF
V: TRBV10-3; J: TRBJ2-1; size: .; D: .; CDR3: CAISDPGSYNEQFF
V: TRBV6-6; J: TRBJ2-1; size: .; D: TRBD1; CDR3: CASRQRWTGGQQFF
V: TRBV5-1; J: TRBJ2-7; size: .; D: .; CDR3: CASSTGQTASYEQYF
V: TRBV30; J: TRBJ2-7; size: once; D: TRBD1; CDR3: CAWAGQGPYEQYF
V: TRBV18; J: TRBJ2-1; size: .; D: TRBD1; CDR3: CASSVRQGSYYNEQFF
V: TRBV15; J: TRBJ2-1; size: .; D: TRBD2; CDR3: CATSRGRQLAAYNEQFF
V: TRBV11-2; J: TRBJ2-7; size: .; D: TRBD2; CDR3: CASSHGGRGRSEQYF
V: TRBV7-3; J: TRBJ2-6; size: .; D: .; CDR3: CASSLPLSGANVLTF
V: TRBV15; J: TRBJ1-6; size: once; D: TRBD1; CDR3: CATSRDPAGGDNF
V: TRBV19; J: TRBJ1-2; size: few; D: .; CDR3: CASSFRDKIYGYTF
V: TRBV24-1; J: TRBJ2-1; size: .; D: TRBD2; CDR3: CATSGVTSGSIYNEQFF
V: TRBV6-5; J: TRBJ1-2; size: .; D: .; CDR3: CASSYSPGEFYGYTF